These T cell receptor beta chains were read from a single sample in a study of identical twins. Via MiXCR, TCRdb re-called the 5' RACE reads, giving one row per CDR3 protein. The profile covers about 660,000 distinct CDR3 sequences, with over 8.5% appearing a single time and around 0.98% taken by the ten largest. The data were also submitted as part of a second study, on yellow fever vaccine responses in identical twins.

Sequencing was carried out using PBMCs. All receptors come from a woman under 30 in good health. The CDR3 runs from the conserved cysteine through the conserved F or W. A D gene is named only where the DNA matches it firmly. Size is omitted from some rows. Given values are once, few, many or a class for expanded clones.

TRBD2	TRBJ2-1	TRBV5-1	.	TGCGCCAGCAGCACCTCCGGGACTAGCTACAATGAGCAGTTCTTC	CASSTSGTSYNEQFF
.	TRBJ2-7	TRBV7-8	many	TGTGCCAGCAGCTTACCCGGGGGCGCCTACGAGCAGTACTTC	CASSLPGGAYEQYF
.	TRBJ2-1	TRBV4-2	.	TGTGCCAGCAGCCAAGACGGGGTCAACAATGAGCAGTTCTTC	CASSQDGVNNEQFF
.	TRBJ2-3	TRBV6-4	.	TGTGCCAGCAGTGAGAAGCCTTCAGATACGCAGTATTTT	CASSEKPSDTQYF
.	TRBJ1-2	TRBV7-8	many	TGTGCCAGCAGCTTAGGTCGGCACTTGAACTATGGCTACACCTTC	CASSLGRHLNYGYTF
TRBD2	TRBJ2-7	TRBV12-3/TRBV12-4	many	TGTGCCAGCGCGGGGGGGGGGCGCTCCTACGAGCAGTACTTC	CASAGGGRSYEQYF
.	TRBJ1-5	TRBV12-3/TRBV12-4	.	TGTGCCAGCAGTTTGGGGGACTTGGGTCAGCCCCAGCATTTT	CASSLGDLGQPQHF
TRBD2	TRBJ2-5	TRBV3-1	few	TGTGCCAGCAGCCAAGACCCGAGCGGGAGGAAAGAGACCCAGTACTTC	CASSQDPSGRKETQYF
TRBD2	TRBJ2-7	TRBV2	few	TGTGCCAGCAGTGAGTCTAGCGGGCGCTCCTACGAGCAGTACTTC	CASSESSGRSYEQYF
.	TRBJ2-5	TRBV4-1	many	TGCGCCAGCAGCCAAGATCTTCTCTCGGGAGAGACCCAGTACTTC	CASSQDLLSGETQYF
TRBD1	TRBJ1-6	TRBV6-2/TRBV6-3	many	TGTGCCAGCAGTCCGGACAGGACTCCCCATAATTCACCCCTCCACTTT	CASSPDRTPHNSPLHF
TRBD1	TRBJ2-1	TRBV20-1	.	TGCAGTGCTAGGACGTCAGGGACAGGGTTGTACAATGAGCAGTTCTTC	CSARTSGTGLYNEQFF
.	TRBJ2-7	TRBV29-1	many	TGCAGCGCATGGGGGGTATACGAGCAGTACTTC	CSAWGVYEQYF
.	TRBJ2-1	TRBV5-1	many	TGCGCCAGCAGCCCTTTGTTCGGTGAGCAGTTCTTC	CASSPLFGEQFF
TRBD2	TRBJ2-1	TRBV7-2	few	TGTGCCAGCAGCTTAGAAGCTAGCGGGAGGTATGAGCAGTTCTTC	CASSLEASGRYEQFF
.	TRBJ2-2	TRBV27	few	TGTGCCAGCAGTTGGAGGCGGGGGCCAAACACCGGGGAGCTGTTTTTT	CASSWRRGPNTGELFF
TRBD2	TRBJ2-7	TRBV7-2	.	TGTGCCAGCAGCTTAGCAAGACTAGCGGGAGGCCTATCTTCCTACGAGCAGTACTTC	CASSLARLAGGLSSYEQYF
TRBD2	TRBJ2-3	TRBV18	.	TGTGCCAGCTCACCGCGGGGAGGGAACACAGATACGCAGTATTTT	CASSPRGGNTDTQYF
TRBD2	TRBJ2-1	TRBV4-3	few	TGCGCCAGCAGCCAAGATCGGGCGGGAGCATTCAATGAGCAGTTCTTC	CASSQDRAGAFNEQFF
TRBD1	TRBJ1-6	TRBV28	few	TGTGCCAGCAGTTCATTCACCGGGACAGGGTCTTCACCCCTCCACTTT	CASSSFTGTGSSPLHF
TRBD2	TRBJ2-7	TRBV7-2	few	TGTGCCAGCAGCTTAGTAGCTAGCGGAGGGGTCTCCTACGAGCAGTACTTC	CASSLVASGGVSYEQYF
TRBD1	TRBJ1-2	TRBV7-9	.	TGTGCCAGCAGGCACCGGGACAGGGACGCCTATGGCTACACCTTC	CASRHRDRDAYGYTF
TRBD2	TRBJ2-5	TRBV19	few	TGTGCCAGTAGTACCCCCCCTGGGGGGGTCGTGGAGACCCAGTACTTC	CASSTPPGGVVETQYF
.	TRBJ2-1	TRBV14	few	TGTGCCAGCAGCCAATTGGTCGATGCGGGTAACCGTCTCAATGAGCAGTTCTTC	CASSQLVDAGNRLNEQFF
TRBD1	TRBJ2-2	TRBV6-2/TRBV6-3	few	TGTGCCAGCAGTTACCCCCCATCCGGGACAGGGGACACCGGGGAGCTGTTTTTT	CASSYPPSGTGDTGELFF
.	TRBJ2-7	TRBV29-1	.	TGCAGCGTTGAAGGGCAGGAAACCTACGAGCAGTACTTC	CSVEGQETYEQYF
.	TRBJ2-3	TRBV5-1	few	TGCGCCAGCAGCTTGTGGCCCGACGGCGATACGCAGTATTTT	CASSLWPDGDTQYF
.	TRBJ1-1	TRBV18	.	TGTGCCAGCTCACCTGGGACATTGAGAGGGAACACTGAAGCTTTCTTT	CASSPGTLRGNTEAFF
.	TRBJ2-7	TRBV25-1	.	TGTGCCAGCAGTGATAGTCGTCAGCAAGGACCGATCTACGAGCAGTACTTC	CASSDSRQQGPIYEQYF
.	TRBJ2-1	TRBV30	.	TGTGCCTGGAGTCCCCCGGGCGGAGGCAATGAGCAGTTCTTC	CAWSPPGGGNEQFF
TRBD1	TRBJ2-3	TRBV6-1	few	TGTGCCAGCAGAGATGGGACAGGGGGCCACACAGATACGCAGTATTTT	CASRDGTGGHTDTQYF
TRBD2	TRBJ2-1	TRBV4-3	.	TGCGCCAGCAGCAGGAAACCTAGCGGGAGTTTAGATGAGCAGTTCTTC	CASSRKPSGSLDEQFF
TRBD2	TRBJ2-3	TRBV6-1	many	TGTGCCAGCCGGCCTTCAACTAGCGGGGGAACAGATACGCAGTATTTT	CASRPSTSGGTDTQYF
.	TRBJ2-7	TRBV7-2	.	TGTGCCAGCAGCTTAGGCCCGGGGCTCTCCTACGAGCAGTACTTC	CASSLGPGLSYEQYF
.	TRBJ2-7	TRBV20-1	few	TGCAGTGCCAAACGGGACGGAACCTACGAGCAGTACTTC	CSAKRDGTYEQYF
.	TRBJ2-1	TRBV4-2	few	TGTGCCAGCAGCCAAGATCCCCGGGGGGCAAATGAGCAGTTCTTC	CASSQDPRGANEQFF
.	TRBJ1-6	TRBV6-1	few	TGTGCCAGCAGTGAGGTGCGGAATTCACCCCTCCACTTT	CASSEVRNSPLHF
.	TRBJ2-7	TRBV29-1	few	TGCAGCGTTGCGGGGGAAGGAGGGGCGCGGGCCTACGAGCAGTACTTC	CSVAGEGGARAYEQYF
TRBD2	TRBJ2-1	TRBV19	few	TGTGCCAGTAGTATAACGGGGGGTAGTGAGCAGTTCTTC	CASSITGGSEQFF
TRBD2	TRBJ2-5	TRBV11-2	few	TGTGCCAGCAGCTTAGTCCGCTTAGGGCTAGCGGGAGCGAGGGAGACCCAGTACTTC	CASSLVRLGLAGARETQYF
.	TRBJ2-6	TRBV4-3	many	TGCGCCAGCAGCCAAGATCGCTTTCCAGGGTACTCTGGGGCCAACGTCCTGACTTTC	CASSQDRFPGYSGANVLTF
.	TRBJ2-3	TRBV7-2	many	TGTGCCAGCAGCCCAGGACCCGCCACAGATACGCAGTATTTT	CASSPGPATDTQYF
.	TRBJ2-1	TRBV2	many	TGTGCCAGCAGGCAAACGGGGGGCAACTACAATGAGCAGTTCTTC	CASRQTGGNYNEQFF
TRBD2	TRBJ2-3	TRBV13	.	TGTGCCTGCAGCTTAGGACTAGCGGTGCAGGCTAGCACAGATACGCAGTATTTT	CACSLGLAVQASTDTQYF